What follows are 4 T cell receptor beta chains derived from one specimen sequenced in a study of identical twins. One entry per CDR3 protein, called by TCRdb with MiXCR from the 5' RACE reads. The profile covers 450,000 or so distinct CDR3 sequences, with 12% to 15% appearing a single time and around 0.48% taken by the ten largest. These data are also associated with another study on yellow fever vaccine responses in identical twins.

Sequencing input: CD4+ T cells sorted from blood. The source of these receptors is a woman younger than 35 in good health.

This clonotype came up a few times. V and J are TRBV18 and TRBJ2-3; 8 bases are a match to TRBD1. CDR3 size: 15 residues. The junction had 7 bases not matched to a gene; V was cut back by 5 bases and J by 3 bases. The germline gives CDR1 KGHSH, CDR2 LQKENI. DNA of the CDR3: TGTGCCAGCTCATCAGGGGGCGGTCATACAGATACGCAGTATTTT. Translation: CASSSGGGHTDTQYF.

This chain connects TRBV10-3 to TRBJ2-7; 8 bases align to TRBD1. The CDR3 is 14 amino acids. From germline, CDR1 is ENHRY and CDR2 SYGVKD. Trimming cost V 4 bases and J 4 bases; bases outside gene matches: 6. CDR3 residues: CAISGDRRFYEQYF. CDR3 coding DNA: TGTGCCATCAGTGGGGACAGGAGATTTTACGAGCAGTACTTC.

This chain links TRBV6-1 with TRBJ2-4, with 8 positions matching TRBD2. CDR1 is MNHNS, CDR2 SASEGT, per germline. Germline trimming cut 1 base from V and 8 bases from J; bases unmatched to any gene: 7. CDR3 length: 15 residues. CDR3 in amino acids: CASSEGPGTSHIQYF. CDR3 DNA: TGTGCCAGCAGTGAAGGCCCCGGGACTAGTCACATTCAGTACTTC.

CDR3 in DNA: TGTGCCAGCAGCCTCAGGGGGAGGAGCGAGCAGTACTTC. Encoded protein: CASSLRGRSEQYF. The chain links TRBV7-9 to TRBJ2-7; possible D gene TRBD1, 7 bases. The CDR3 consists of 13 residues. V lost 5 bases and J 6 bases, leaving 14 bases between the germline ends. Germline lookup yields CDR1 SEHNR and CDR2 FQNEAQ (reference sequence).